A single sample gave rise to the 9 T cell receptor beta chains below, sequenced in a study of CD8 T cells in ankylosing spondylitis. In TCRdb, the 5' RACE reads were re-called with MiXCR into one record per CDR3 protein. Seen here are around 100,000 distinct CDR3 sequences, less than 25% observed once, and the top ten hold around an eighth. Sample: synovial fluid, either unsorted or a sorted T cell fraction (not recorded which). The receptors come from a male donor with ankylosing spondylitis.

This clonotype was detected a few times. V and J are TRBV14 and TRBJ2-1, with a weak D call TRBD2 (6 bases). The CDR3 loop spans 15 amino acids. Germline CDR1 reads SGHDN; CDR2 reads FVKESK. The V end lost 3 bases, the J end lost 12 bases, and 21 bases lay between the germline ends. As DNA, the CDR3 is TGTGCCAGCAGCCAGGGACGGAGGGAAAGTCCTGGGCAGTTCTTC. It encodes CASSQGRRESPGQFF. Based on the CDR3 plus reference TRBV14 and TRBJ2-1, the full variable domain is EAGVTQFPSHSVIEKGQTVTLRCDPISGHDNLYWYRRVMGKEIKFLLHFVKESKQDESGMPNNRFLAERTGGTYSTLKVQPAELEDSGVYFCASSQGRRESPGQFFGPGTRLTVL.

The chain carries TRBV6-2 or TRBV6-3 and TRBJ2-7; TRBD2 matches 7 bases. The CDR3 has 16 amino acids. Germline CDR1 reads MNHEY; CDR2 reads SVGEGT. Trimming took 2 bases from V and 6 from J; bases not matched to a gene: 13. The CDR3 bases are TGTGCCAGCAGTTACCATTCGGATCGCGGGAGAGGCGAGCAGTACGTC. Translation: CASSYHSDRGRGEQYV.

Only a few counts were recorded for this clonotype. The DNA of the CDR3 is TGTGCCAGCAGTGTAATACTAGCGGTAACCTACAATGAGCAGTTCTTC. Amino acid sequence: CASSVILAVTYNEQFF. The genes are TRBV6-4 and TRBJ2-1, with 8 nucleotides matching TRBD2. Germline V gives CDR1 MRHNA, CDR2 SNTAGT. Losses at the gene ends were 4 bases for V and 2 bases for J; bases not matched to a gene: 7. The CDR3 is made up of 16 amino acids.

This clonotype has a handful of counts. The junction shows a germline mismatch at one end, possibly a read error. V is TRBV19 and J is TRBJ2-5; a possible D gene is TRBD2 (6 bases). The germline gives CDR1 LNHDA, CDR2 SQIVND (reference sequence). There are 15 residues in the CDR3. The CDR3 region has the DNA TGTGCCAGTAAGGAAGGAGGGCCCCTTCAAGGGACCCAGTACTTC. It specifies CASKEGGPLQGTQYF.

This clonotype was counted between two and nine times. CDR3 nucleotides: TGTGCCAGCAGCCGATCGAATTCACCCCTCCACTTT. Translating it yields CASSRSNSPLHF. The chain combines TRBV12-3 or TRBV12-4 with TRBJ1-6; no clear D. The V end was cut by 6 bases, the J end by 7 bases, with 7 bases between. The CDR3 is 12 amino acids.

The rearrangement links TRBV27 to TRBJ1-4, with 8 positions matching TRBD1. CDR3 length: 17 residues. Germline V gene lookup returns CDR1 MNHEY and CDR2 SMNVEV (reference sequence). Trimming at V came to 5 bases and at J to 4 bases, leaving 12 bases not matched to a gene. The CDR3 sequence is CASSDRGALPGNEKLFF. CDR3 DNA: TGTGCCAGCAGTGACAGGGGAGCCCTCCCGGGTAATGAAAAACTGTTTTTT.

This clonotype was counted a few times. The chain is built from TRBV5-6 and TRBJ2-3; TRBD2 matches at 14 bases. Germline V gene sequence: CDR1 SGHDT, CDR2 YYEEEE. V lost 2 bases, J lost 4 bases, and 6 bases stayed unmatched. CDR3 length equals 17 residues. The CDR3 DNA follows: TGTGCCAGCAGCTTAACCGGGACTAGCGGGAGTGCAGATACGCAGTATTTT. Translation: CASSLTGTSGSADTQYF. Based on the CDR3 plus reference TRBV5-6 and TRBJ2-3, the full variable domain is DAGVTQSPTHLIKTRGQQVTLRCSPKSGHDTVSWYQQALGQGPQFIFQYYEEEERQRGNFPDRFSGHQFPNYSSELNVNALLLGDSALYLCASSLTGTSGSADTQYFGPGTRLTVL.

The chain joins TRBV5-1 to TRBJ2-7; 14 bases map to TRBD2. From germline, CDR1 is SGHRS and CDR2 YFSETQ. J gave up 1 base and V 4 bases, and 4 bases lay outside the gene matches. The length of the CDR3 is 16 residues. The DNA for the CDR3 is TGCGCCAGCAGCGGGGGACTAGCGGGAGTATCCTACGAGCAGTACTTC. Translation: CASSGGLAGVSYEQYF.

This clonotype was counted between two and nine times. V usage is TRBV6-6 and J usage is TRBJ2-7, with TRBD1 matching over 7 bases. This CDR3 contains 12 residues. With 5 bases clipped from V and 6 bases from J, the junction kept 4 bases outside the gene matches. CDR1 and CDR2 from the germline V gene are MNHNY and SVGAGI (reference sequence). DNA of the CDR3: TGTGCCAGCAGTCGACAGGGAACCGAGCAGTACTTC. Translation gives CASSRQGTEQYF.